The present entry profiles one T cell receptor beta chain with its context. Its antigen is not identified. The sample comes from a study of tumor-infiltrating lymphocytes in primary liver carcinoma. Priming with a constant-region primer yielded TCR beta cDNA from 500 ng total RNA. Slightly modified ARM-PCR with three nested multiplex PCR rounds yielded TCR beta libraries. For around 11 cycles apiece, the opening two PCR rounds ran with TRBV1-TRBV30 forward primers and a C-beta reverse primer. TCRdb ran MiXCR on the multiplex PCR reads and lists one entry per CDR3 protein. The table lists more than 70,000 distinct CDR3 sequences, 69% of them singletons. It was from about 19-30 mg of unsorted bulk tissue that RNA and DNA were co-extracted. Findings of the study overall: With p = 0.039, the top-250-clone fraction in tumors significantly exceeded that in blood.

The CDR3 is 14 residues long. The V segment lost 3 bases and the J segment 8 bases; nucleotides outside the gene matches: 7. CDR1 and CDR2 from the germline V gene are MDHEN and SYDVKM. The clonotype comes from a man aged 35-49 years with primary liver carcinoma and hepatitis B virus infection. Sequences were obtained from tumor-adjacent normal liver tissue. The genes are TRBV28 and TRBJ2-1; 7 nucleotides line up with TRBD2. The CDR3 region has the DNA TGTGCCAGCAGTTTTTCCAAGGGGAGGGATGAGCAGTTCTTC. Translating it yields CASSFSKGRDEQFF.